The entry below describes one T cell receptor (beta chain). This sample stems from a study of OX40 agonist ivuxolimab in advanced cancers. CDR1 and CDR2 from the germline V gene are LNHNV and YYDKDF (reference sequence). This CDR3 has 13 residues. The V gene lost 8 bases and the J gene lost 4 bases, with 15 bases spanning the gap. The table came from immunoSEQ multiplex PCR; TCRdb's copy has only in-frame clones and leaves some out. The data hold roughly 64,000 clones, with 91% observed a single time. This chain connects TRBV15 to TRBJ2-7, with D unclear. The sample consisted of CD4+ or CD8+ T cells sorted from blood, taken in a trial of the OX40 agonist ivuxolimab. The TCR originated in an adult with an advanced solid tumor such as melanoma, head and neck, liver or kidney cancer. CDR3 sequence: CATRRTSSYEQYF. In DNA form, the CDR3 reads TGTGCCACCCGCCGGACCTCGTCGTACGAGCAGTACTTC. The whole variable domain, filled in from reference TRBV15 and TRBJ2-7, reads DAMVIQNPRYQVTQFGKPVTLSCSQTLNHNVMYWYQQKSSQAPKLLFHYYDKDFNNEADTPDNFQSRRPNTSFCFLDIRSPGLGDTAMYLCATRRTSSYEQYFGPGTRLTVT.